Below, one TCR beta chain is given with its context. Its target is not known. These data are taken from a study of CD8 T cells in ankylosing spondylitis. Study-level findings and limits: Disease-linked clones were CD8+ and relatively rare in peripheral blood. What seemed typical of ankylosing spondylitis blood was a TCR beta motif built from several highly homologous variants.

The authors made TCR beta libraries by quantitative 5'-RACE with molecular barcodes. TCRdb processed the 5' RACE reads anew with MiXCR; each CDR3 protein has one entry. The data show over 450,000 distinct CDR3 sequences, over 9.5% seen once. The sequenced sample consisted of blood, either unsorted or a sorted T cell fraction (not recorded which). This TCR was recovered from a male donor with ankylosing spondylitis.

CDR3 sequence reads: CSATRPPQETQYF. CDR3 DNA sequence: TGCAGTGCTACGCGGCCACCGCAAGAGACCCAGTACTTC. This sequence joins TRBV20-1 and TRBJ2-5, with D unclear. The CDR3 contains 13 residues. Trimming stripped 4 bases from V and 2 bases from J, with 11 bases between. From germline, CDR1 is DFQATT and CDR2 SNEGSKA (reference sequence).